This record concerns one T cell receptor beta chain sequence. What it recognizes is unknown. This sample is drawn from a study of cytomegalovirus exposure and HLA in healthy donors. Findings and limits, study-wide: Most subjects had HLA-A and HLA-B alleles reportedly predicted accurately by TCR beta sequences. According to an earlier analysis, most TCR beta V segments yielded productive rearrangements about 87% or about 30% of the time. Most observed TCR sequences were rare, whereas some public TCRs were detected in many donors.

In the PCR, 60 Vbeta and 13 Jbeta primers were used. Some clones are missing from TCRdb's copy, which holds only in-frame ones; the method was immunoSEQ multiplex PCR. Of roughly 140,000 clones in the sample, around 80% were seen once. Germline V gives CDR1 MNHEY, CDR2 SMNVEV (reference sequence). The CDR3 has 16 amino acids. The V and J ends lost 1 base and 2 bases respectively, with 14 bases between them. J is TRBJ1-1 and V is TRBV27, with unresolved D. The specimen was PBMCs. The sequence was obtained from a female donor in good health and CMV-seronegative. The CDR3 here is CASSLLAGRVNTEAFF. Written as DNA, the CDR3 is TGTGCCAGCAGTTTATTAGCGGGGAGGGTAAACACTGAAGCTTTCTTT.